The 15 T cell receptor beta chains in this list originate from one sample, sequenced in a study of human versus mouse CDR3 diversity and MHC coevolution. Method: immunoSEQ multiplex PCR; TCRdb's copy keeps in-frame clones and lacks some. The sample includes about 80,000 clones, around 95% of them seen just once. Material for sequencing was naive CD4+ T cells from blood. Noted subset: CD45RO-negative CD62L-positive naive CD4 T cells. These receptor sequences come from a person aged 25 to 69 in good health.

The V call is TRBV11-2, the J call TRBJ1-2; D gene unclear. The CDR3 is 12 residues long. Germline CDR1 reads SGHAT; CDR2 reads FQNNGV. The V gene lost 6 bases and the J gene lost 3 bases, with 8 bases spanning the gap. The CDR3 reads CASRREHYGYTF. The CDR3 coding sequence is TGTGCCAGCAGACGGGAGCACTATGGCTACACCTTC. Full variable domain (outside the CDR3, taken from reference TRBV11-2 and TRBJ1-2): EAGVAQSPRYKIIEKRQSVAFWCNPISGHATLYWYQQILGQGPKLLIQFQNNGVVDDSQLPKDRFSAERLKGVDSTLKIQPAKLEDSAVYLCASRREHYGYTFGSGTRLTVV.

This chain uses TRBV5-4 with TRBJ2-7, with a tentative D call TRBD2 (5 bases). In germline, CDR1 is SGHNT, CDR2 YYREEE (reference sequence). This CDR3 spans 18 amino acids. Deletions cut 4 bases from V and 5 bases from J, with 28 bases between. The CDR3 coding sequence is TGTGCCAGCAGCCGACCGGCAAGGGTAGCGACCCGTGAGCACGAGCAGTACTTC. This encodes CASSRPARVATREHEQYF.

Here the CDR3 reads CASSPTSGGLTDTQYF. CDR3 DNA: TGTGCCAGCAGTCCGACTAGCGGGGGCCTCACAGATACGCAGTATTTT. This rearrangement joins TRBV6-4 to TRBJ2-3, with 12 bases aligning to TRBD2. J lost 2 bases, V lost 5 bases, and 5 bases had no gene match. Germline V CDR1 and CDR2: MRHNA, SNTAGT. This CDR3 has 16 residues.

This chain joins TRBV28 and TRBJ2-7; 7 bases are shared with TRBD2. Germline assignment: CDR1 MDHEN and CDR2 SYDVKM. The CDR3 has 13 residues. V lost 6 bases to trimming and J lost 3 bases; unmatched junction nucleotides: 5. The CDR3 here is CASSLRTSYEQYF. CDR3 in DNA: TGTGCCAGCAGCTTAAGGACTAGCTACGAGCAGTACTTC.

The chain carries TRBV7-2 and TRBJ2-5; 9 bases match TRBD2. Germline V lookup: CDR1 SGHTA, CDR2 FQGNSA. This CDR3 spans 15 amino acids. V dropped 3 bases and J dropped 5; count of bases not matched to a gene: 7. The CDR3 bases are TGTGCCAGCAGCTTTAGTAGCGGGGGTCGGGAGACCCAGTACTTC. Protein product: CASSFSSGGRETQYF.

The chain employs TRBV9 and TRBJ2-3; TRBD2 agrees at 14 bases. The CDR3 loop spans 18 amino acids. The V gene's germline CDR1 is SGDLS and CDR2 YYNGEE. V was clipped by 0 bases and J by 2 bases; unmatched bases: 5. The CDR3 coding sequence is TGTGCCAGCAGCGTAGCAGGACTAGCGGGGGGAAACACAGATACGCAGTATTTT. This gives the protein CASSVAGLAGGNTDTQYF.

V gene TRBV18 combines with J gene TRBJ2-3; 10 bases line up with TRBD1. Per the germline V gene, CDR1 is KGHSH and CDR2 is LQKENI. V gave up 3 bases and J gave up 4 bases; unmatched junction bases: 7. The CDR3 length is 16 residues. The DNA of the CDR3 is TGTGCCAGCTCACCCTCGACAGGGGGCGCCGCAGATACGCAGTATTTT. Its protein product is CASSPSTGGAADTQYF. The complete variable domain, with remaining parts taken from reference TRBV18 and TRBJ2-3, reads NAGVMQNPRHLVRRRGQEARLRCSPMKGHSHVYWYRQLPEEGLKFMVYLQKENIIDESGMPKERFSAEFPKEGPSILRIQQVVRGDSAAYFCASSPSTGGAADTQYFGPGTRLTVL.

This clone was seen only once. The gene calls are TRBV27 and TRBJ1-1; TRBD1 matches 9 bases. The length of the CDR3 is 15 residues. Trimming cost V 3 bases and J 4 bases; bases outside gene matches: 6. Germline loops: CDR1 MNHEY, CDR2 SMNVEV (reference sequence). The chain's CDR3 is CASSFLTGGSTEAFF. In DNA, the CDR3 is TGTGCCAGCAGTTTCCTGACAGGGGGTAGCACTGAAGCTTTCTTT.

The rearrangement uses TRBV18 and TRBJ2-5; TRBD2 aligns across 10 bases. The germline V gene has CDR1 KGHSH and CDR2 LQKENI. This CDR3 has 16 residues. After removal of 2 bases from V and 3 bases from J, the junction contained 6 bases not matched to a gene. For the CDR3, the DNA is TGTGCCAGCTCACCAACTAGCGGGGACGACGAAGAGACCCAGTACTTC. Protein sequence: CASSPTSGDDEETQYF.

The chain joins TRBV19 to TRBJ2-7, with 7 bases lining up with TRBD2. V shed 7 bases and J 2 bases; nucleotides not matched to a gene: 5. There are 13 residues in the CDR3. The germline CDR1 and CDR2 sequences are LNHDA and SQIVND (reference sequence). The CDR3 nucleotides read TGTGCCAGTAACGGGAGGACAACCTACGAGCAGTACTTC. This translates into CASNGRTTYEQYF. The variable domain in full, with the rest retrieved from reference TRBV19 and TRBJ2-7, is DGGITQSPKYLFRKEGQNVTLSCEQNLNHDAMYWYRQDPGQGLRLIYYSQIVNDFQKGDIAEGYSVSREKKESFPLTVTSAQKNPTAFYLCASNGRTTYEQYFGPGTRLTVT.

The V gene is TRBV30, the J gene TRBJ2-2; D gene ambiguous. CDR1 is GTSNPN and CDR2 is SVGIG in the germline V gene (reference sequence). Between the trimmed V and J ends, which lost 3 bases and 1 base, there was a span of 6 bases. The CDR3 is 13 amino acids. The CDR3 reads CAWRKQNTGELFF. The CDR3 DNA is TGTGCCTGGAGAAAACAGAACACCGGGGAGCTGTTTTTT.

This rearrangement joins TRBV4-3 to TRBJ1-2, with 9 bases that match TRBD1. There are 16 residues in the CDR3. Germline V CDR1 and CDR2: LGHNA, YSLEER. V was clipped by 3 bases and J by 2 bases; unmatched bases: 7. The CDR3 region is CASSHGPGTGNYGYTF. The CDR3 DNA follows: TGCGCCAGCAGCCACGGACCTGGGACAGGGAACTATGGCTACACCTTC.

CDR3 sequence: CASRSGQYQETQYF. CDR3 sequence (DNA): TGTGCCAGCCGTTCGGGACAGTACCAAGAGACCCAGTACTTC. The chain carries TRBV2 and TRBJ2-5; TRBD1 aligns across 7 bases. The CDR3 is made up of 14 amino acids. The J segment lost 0 bases and the V segment lost 8 bases, leaving 6 bases of the junction unmatched. Germline values: CDR1 SNHLY, CDR2 FYNNEI.

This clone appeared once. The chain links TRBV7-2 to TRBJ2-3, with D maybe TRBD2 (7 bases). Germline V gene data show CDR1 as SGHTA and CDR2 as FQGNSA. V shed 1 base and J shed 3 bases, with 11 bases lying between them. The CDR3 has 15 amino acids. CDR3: CASSLGGGGTDTQYF. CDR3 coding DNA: TGTGCCAGCAGCTTAGGGGGAGGGGGGACAGATACGCAGTATTTT. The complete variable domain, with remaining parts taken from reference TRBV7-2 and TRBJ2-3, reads GAGVSQSPSNKVTEKGKDVELRCDPISGHTALYWYRQSLGQGLEFLIYFQGNSAPDKSGLPSDRFSAERTGGSVSTLTIQRTQQEDSAVYLCASSLGGGGTDTQYFGPGTRLTVL.

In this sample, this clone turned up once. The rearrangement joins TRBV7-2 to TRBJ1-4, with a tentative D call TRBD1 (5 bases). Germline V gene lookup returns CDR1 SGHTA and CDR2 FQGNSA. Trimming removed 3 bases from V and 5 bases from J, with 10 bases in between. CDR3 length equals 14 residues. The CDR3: CASSLGGSNEKLFF. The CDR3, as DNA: TGTGCCAGCAGCTTGGGGGGGTCCAATGAAAAACTGTTTTTT.